The clone carrying this TCR beta chain was seen only once. The sample originates from a study of blood T cell repertoires in COVID-19. Participant-given clinical history determined each cohort assignment. The V end was cut by 0 bases, the J end by 3 bases, with 8 bases between. Per the germline V gene, CDR1 is LNHDA and CDR2 is SQIVND (reference sequence). This CDR3 is built from 14 residues. Profiling relied on immunoSEQ multiplex PCR, and the TCRdb table lists in-frame clones only, not all of them. Here the sample spans about 270,000 clones, 80% to 90% being singletons. The genes are TRBV19 and TRBJ1-2, with D hard to call. Sequencing input: PBMCs or T cells enriched from blood (not recorded which). This clonotype originated in a woman younger than 35 who had recovered from COVID-19. The chain's CDR3 is CASSIESADYGYTF. The DNA for the CDR3 is TGTGCCAGTAGTATAGAATCCGCAGACTATGGCTACACCTTC.